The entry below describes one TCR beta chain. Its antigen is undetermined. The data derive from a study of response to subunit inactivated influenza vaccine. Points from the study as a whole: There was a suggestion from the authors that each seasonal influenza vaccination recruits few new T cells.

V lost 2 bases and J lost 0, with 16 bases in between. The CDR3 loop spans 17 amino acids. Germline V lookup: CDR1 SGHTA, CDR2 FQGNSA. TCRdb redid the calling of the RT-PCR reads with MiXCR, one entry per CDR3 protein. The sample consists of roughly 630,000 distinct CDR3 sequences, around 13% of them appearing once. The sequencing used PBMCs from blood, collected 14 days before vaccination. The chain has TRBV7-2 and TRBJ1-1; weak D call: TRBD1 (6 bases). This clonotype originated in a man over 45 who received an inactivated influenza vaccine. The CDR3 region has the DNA TGTGCCAGCAGCTTAACCGTGAACAGGGCGGTGAACACTGAAGCTTTCTTT. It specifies CASSLTVNRAVNTEAFF.